This passage covers 30 T cell receptor beta chains from one sample sequenced in a study of T-cell reconstitution after alpha-beta-depleted transplantation in children. During its preparation, the TCRbeta library received unique molecular identifiers. TCRdb passed the PCR reads through MiXCR, listing each CDR3 protein once. The repertoire holds 450,000 to 600,000 distinct CDR3 sequences, with around 18% as singletons. The sample in question was PBMCs from the stem cell graft donor, obtained from the stem cell graft. The receptor set was obtained from a human donor who donated a stem cell graft to a child with acute lymphoblastic leukemia.

This clonotype has only a few counts. The chain has TRBV27 and TRBJ2-7, with D perhaps assigned TRBD1 or TRBD2 (6 bases each). Per the germline V gene, CDR1 is MNHEY and CDR2 is SMNVEV (reference sequence). The CDR3 is 15 amino acids. Trimming removed 5 bases from V and 7 bases from J, with 21 bases in between. CDR3 protein: CASSPRKTGAWEQYF. DNA of the CDR3: TGTGCCAGCAGTCCCCGGAAGACGGGGGCGTGGGAGCAGTACTTC.

This clonotype occurred a few times. This chain connects TRBV7-8 to TRBJ2-5, with D perhaps TRBD1 (6 bases). Between the trimmed V and J ends, which lost 7 bases and 7 bases, there was a span of 31 bases. This CDR3 has 18 residues. CDR1 is SGHVS and CDR2 is FQNEAQ in the germline V gene. The CDR3: CASTSVIGLRGAQGTQYF. CDR3 nucleotide sequence: TGTGCCAGCACGAGTGTTATAGGGCTTAGAGGCGCACAGGGGACCCAGTACTTC.

The chain carries TRBV6-1 and TRBJ2-7; D might be TRBD1 (6 bases). The CDR3 spans 16 residues. The germline V and J ends were trimmed by 6 bases and 3 bases, with 21 bases remaining between them. The germline V gene encodes CDR1 MNHNS and CDR2 SASEGT. The CDR3 spells CASSLQPSGQDYEQYF. CDR3 coding DNA: TGTGCCAGCAGCCTCCAGCCGTCGGGACAAGACTACGAGCAGTACTTC.

This clonotype was seen ten or more times. The V and J genes are TRBV12-3 or TRBV12-4 and TRBJ2-6, with D perhaps matching TRBD1 or TRBD2 (5 bases each). The V end lost 5 bases, the J end lost 0 bases, and 8 bases lay between the germline ends. The CDR3 sequence is 15 residues long. The DNA for the CDR3 is TGTGCCAGCAGTGGGGGTTCCTCTGGGGCCAACGTCCTGACTTTC. Its translation is CASSGGSSGANVLTF.

This clonotype has only one observation. The chain is built from TRBV7-9 and TRBJ2-2; no clear D. V gave up 8 bases and J gave up 4 bases, with 11 bases separating them. CDR1 and CDR2 from the germline V gene are SEHNR and FQNEAQ (reference sequence). The CDR3 has 13 residues. CDR3 region: CASDTEITGELFF. Here the CDR3 DNA reads TGTGCCAGCGACACAGAGATCACCGGGGAGCTGTTTTTT.

The chain couples TRBV7-7 to TRBJ1-4, with D hard to call. The V end lost 3 bases, the J end lost 4 bases, and 6 bases lay between the germline ends. This CDR3 spans 13 amino acids. Germline V gene data show CDR1 as SSHAT and CDR2 as FNYEAQ (reference sequence). The CDR3 here is CASSLTFNEKLFF. In DNA, the CDR3 is TGTGCCAGCAGCTTGACATTTAATGAAAAACTGTTTTTT. The full variable domain, its missing parts supplied by reference TRBV7-7 and TRBJ1-4, is GAGVSQSPRYKVTKRGQDVTLRCDPISSHATLYWYQQALGQGPEFLTYFNYEAQPDKSGLPSDRFSAERPEGSISTLTIQRTEQRDSAMYRCASSLTFNEKLFFGSGTQLSVL.

A few counts support this clonotype. V gene TRBV5-1 combines with J gene TRBJ2-1, with 9 bases identical to TRBD1. The V segment lost 3 bases and the J segment 6 bases; nucleotides outside the gene matches: 7. CDR3 length equals 15 residues. The germline CDR1 and CDR2 sequences are SGHRS and YFSETQ. CDR3 loop: CASSSRQGDSNEQFF. The CDR3 nucleotides read TGCGCCAGCAGCTCTCGACAGGGGGATTCCAATGAGCAGTTCTTC.

J is TRBJ1-2 and V is TRBV29-1; D may be TRBD1 (5 bases). This CDR3 contains 16 residues. Trimming removed 4 bases at V and 5 bases at J, with 23 bases between. Germline CDR1 SQVTM, CDR2 ANQGSEA. CDR3 sequence (DNA): TGCAGCGTTGTTACGGATTTTCGGGGGATGGAGTATGGCTACACCTTC. Protein sequence: CSVVTDFRGMEYGYTF.

This chain connects TRBV15 to TRBJ2-1; 7 bases map to TRBD2. Germline V CDR1 and CDR2: LNHNV, YYDKDF (reference sequence). The CDR3 loop spans 13 amino acids. J was trimmed by 7 bases and V by 5 bases; bases with no gene match: 5. As DNA, the CDR3 is TGTGCCACCAGCCTCTCCGGGGGGAATGAGCAGTTCTTC. Its protein product is CATSLSGGNEQFF. Full variable domain (outside the CDR3, taken from reference TRBV15 and TRBJ2-1): DAMVIQNPRYQVTQFGKPVTLSCSQTLNHNVMYWYQQKSSQAPKLLFHYYDKDFNNEADTPDNFQSRRPNTSFCFLDIRSPGLGDTAMYLCATSLSGGNEQFFGPGTRLTVL.

This clonotype was seen a handful of times. The chain couples TRBV7-9 to TRBJ2-1, with D perhaps matching TRBD2 (5 bases). Trimming stripped 5 bases from V and 0 bases from J, with 14 bases between. From germline, CDR1 is SEHNR and CDR2 FQNEAQ (reference sequence). This CDR3 contains 16 residues. CDR3 bases: TGTGCCAGCAGCGACACCACGGGGAGCTCCTACAATGAGCAGTTCTTC. It is translated as CASSDTTGSSYNEQFF.

This clonotype appeared many times. The rearrangement links TRBV12-3 or TRBV12-4 to TRBJ2-5; 8 positions match TRBD1. CDR3 size: 17 residues. Trimming took 1 base from V and 2 from J; bases not matched to a gene: 9. The CDR3 DNA follows: TGTGCCAGCAGTTTAGGGTCAGACAGGGGTTATCAAGAGACCCAGTACTTC. It encodes CASSLGSDRGYQETQYF.

This clonotype was detected a few times. The chain is built from TRBV20-1 and TRBJ2-7; tentative D call: TRBD2 (6 bases). Trimming removed 0 bases at V and 4 bases at J, with 19 bases between. The CDR3 contains 16 residues. CDR1 is DFQATT, CDR2 SNEGSKA, per germline (reference sequence). CDR3 in DNA: TGCAGTGCTAGAGATACCGGGGGTCTCTGGGTGTACGAGCAGTACTTC. Translating it yields CSARDTGGLWVYEQYF.

A few counts support this clonotype. The chain recombines TRBV13 with TRBJ2-5, with 8 positions matching TRBD1. The V gene end was trimmed by 5 bases and the J gene end by 1 base; junction bases not matched to a gene: 3. Germline-derived CDR1 and CDR2 are PRHDT and FYEKMQ (reference sequence). This CDR3 contains 14 residues. Written as DNA, the CDR3 is TGTGCCAGCAGCCAGGACAGGGCCCAAGAGACCCAGTACTTC. This encodes CASSQDRAQETQYF. The full variable domain, its missing parts supplied by reference TRBV13 and TRBJ2-5, is AAGVIQSPRHLIKEKRETATLKCYPIPRHDTVYWYQQGPGQDPQFLISFYEKMQSDKGSIPDRFSAQQFSDYHSELNMSSLELGDSALYFCASSQDRAQETQYFGPGTRLLVL.

At least ten counts were recorded for this clonotype. The J gene is TRBJ2-7, the V gene TRBV6-5; 9 bases align to TRBD2. V lost 4 bases and J lost 4; bases outside the gene matches: 5. In germline, CDR1 is MNHEY, CDR2 SVGAGI. CDR3 length equals 14 residues. CDR3 sequence (DNA): TGTGCCAGCAGTTTTAGCGGGAGTGCATACGAGCAGTACTTC. Translation gives CASSFSGSAYEQYF.

The sample holds a few counts of this clonotype. The gene calls are TRBV6-5 and TRBJ1-5, with D perhaps matching TRBD1 (5 bases). CDR1 and CDR2 (germline): MNHEY, SVGAGI. The V and J ends lost 0 bases and 3 bases respectively, with 15 bases between them. The CDR3 consists of 17 residues. CDR3 DNA sequence: TGTGCCAGCAGTTACTCCAAGGGAGGGGCCCCCAATCAGCCCCAGCATTTT. Its translation is CASSYSKGGAPNQPQHF.

The chain uses TRBV18 and TRBJ2-7; D is possibly TRBD1 or TRBD2 (5 bases each). Germline V CDR1 and CDR2: KGHSH, LQKENI. This CDR3 is built from 17 residues. The V end was cut by 3 bases, the J end by 3 bases, with 21 bases between. The CDR3 DNA is TGTGCCAGCTCACCGGTCCCTCGTTGGGACGCTGACTACGAGCAGTACTTC. Protein product: CASSPVPRWDADYEQYF.

The chain uses TRBV27 and TRBJ1-5; 9 bases are shared with TRBD1. The V gene's germline CDR1 is MNHEY and CDR2 SMNVEV (reference sequence). The junction had 10 bases not matched to a gene; V was cut back by 5 bases and J by 5 bases. This CDR3 contains 16 residues. CDR3 amino acids: CASSAHRDREDQPQHF. The DNA of the CDR3 is TGTGCCAGCAGTGCCCACCGGGACAGGGAAGATCAGCCCCAGCATTTT.

The chain uses TRBV20-1 and TRBJ2-1, with 8 bases fitting TRBD2. CDR3 length equals 16 residues. Trimming at V came to 6 bases and at J to 3 bases, leaving 13 bases not matched to a gene. CDR1 is DFQATT, CDR2 SNEGSKA, per germline (reference sequence). CDR3 loop: CSASGRSGSFYNEQFF. DNA for the CDR3: TGCAGTGCCAGCGGAAGAAGCGGGAGTTTCTACAATGAGCAGTTCTTC.

The chain employs TRBV20-1 and TRBJ2-5, with 8 bases that match TRBD2. The V gene end was trimmed by 3 bases and the J gene end by 5 bases; junction bases not matched to a gene: 8. In germline, CDR1 is DFQATT, CDR2 SNEGSKA (reference sequence). The CDR3 sequence is 14 residues long. The CDR3 sequence is CSASGRGLRETQYF. The CDR3 DNA follows: TGCAGTGCTAGCGGGAGGGGGTTACGGGAGACCCAGTACTTC.

The J gene is TRBJ2-7, the V gene TRBV20-1, with D perhaps matching TRBD1 or TRBD2 (5 bases each). The CDR3 has 12 amino acids. Trimming cost V 5 bases and J 7 bases, with 15 bases left between them. In germline, CDR1 is DFQATT, CDR2 SNEGSKA (reference sequence). In DNA form, the CDR3 reads TGCAGTGCTCCCCGGGAAGGGGAAGAGCAGTACTTC. Amino acid sequence: CSAPREGEEQYF.

The CDR3 DNA follows: TGCAGCGTGTTGGGGGGAGAGACGCAAGGCTACACCTTC. Its translation: CSVLGGETQGYTF. The chain combines TRBV29-1 with TRBJ1-2, with a weak D call TRBD1 (5 bases). The V end was cut by 6 bases, the J end by 8 bases, with 19 bases between. Germline values: CDR1 SQVTM, CDR2 ANQGSEA. The CDR3 loop spans 13 amino acids.

The genes are TRBV27 and TRBJ2-1; no clear D gene. Trimming removed 5 bases at V and 4 bases at J, with 15 bases between. The length of the CDR3 is 15 residues. From germline, CDR1 is MNHEY and CDR2 SMNVEV (reference sequence). The CDR3 reads CASSRLGGNYNEQFF. Here the CDR3 DNA reads TGTGCCAGCAGTCGCCTGGGCGGAAATTACAATGAGCAGTTCTTC.

In this sample, this clonotype turned up a few times. The chain uses TRBV5-1 and TRBJ1-1; possible D gene TRBD1, 5 bases. V was shortened by 4 bases and J by 6 bases, with 13 bases between the two germline ends. CDR1 and CDR2 (germline): SGHRS, YFSETQ. CDR3 length equals 13 residues. CDR3 amino acids: CASSGGLGPEAFF. The CDR3 DNA reads TGCGCCAGCAGCGGAGGTTTGGGACCTGAAGCTTTCTTT.

This clonotype has only a few counts. V gene TRBV5-1 combines with J gene TRBJ2-5; TRBD1 agrees at 9 bases. CDR3 length equals 17 residues. The germline gives CDR1 SGHRS, CDR2 YFSETQ. V shed 4 bases and J 3 bases; nucleotides not matched to a gene: 13. The CDR3 loop reads CASSRLSGQGLEETQYF. The CDR3 DNA is TGCGCCAGCAGCCGTCTGTCAGGACAGGGGTTGGAAGAGACCCAGTACTTC.

The CDR3 DNA reads TGTGCCAGCAAAACGAGTCGTGCGGGAGGGTCTGAGCAGTTCTTC. As protein: CASKTSRAGGSEQFF. This chain connects TRBV6-1 to TRBJ2-1; 9 bases are shared with TRBD2. Germline CDR1 and CDR2: MNHNS and SASEGT. This CDR3 has 15 amino acids. With 7 bases clipped from V and 9 bases from J, the junction kept 13 bases outside the gene matches.

This clonotype showed up just a few times. The rearrangement uses TRBV5-1 and TRBJ2-1; 7 nucleotides line up with TRBD1. Germline V gene sequence: CDR1 SGHRS, CDR2 YFSETQ. The CDR3 has 18 amino acids. With 8 bases clipped from V and 0 bases from J, the junction kept 17 bases outside the gene matches. The CDR3 here is CASIGQVHSDYSYNEQFF. CDR3 DNA sequence: TGCGCCAGTATCGGACAGGTGCATTCTGATTACTCCTACAATGAGCAGTTCTTC.

The rearrangement links TRBV7-9 to TRBJ2-7; 8 positions agree with TRBD2. The CDR3 contains 17 residues. In germline, CDR1 is SEHNR, CDR2 FQNEAQ (reference sequence). V lost 1 base to trimming and J lost 5 bases; unmatched junction nucleotides: 13. CDR3 coding DNA: TGTGCCAGCAGCTTAGATCCCGCTTGGGGACTAGGGAACGAGCAGTACTTC. Translation: CASSLDPAWGLGNEQYF.

The rearrangement joins TRBV2 to TRBJ2-5; 8 bases fit TRBD2. V lost 3 bases, J lost 5 bases, and 5 bases stayed unmatched. CDR1 and CDR2 (germline): SNHLY, FYNNEI. There are 14 residues in the CDR3. This chain's CDR3 is CASSDGRGKETQYF. CDR3 in DNA: TGTGCCAGCAGTGACGGGAGGGGGAAGGAGACCCAGTACTTC.

V usage is TRBV20-1 and J usage is TRBJ2-1; possible D gene TRBD2, 5 bases. V lost 0 bases and J 6 bases, leaving 15 bases between the germline ends. Per germline, CDR1 DFQATT and CDR2 SNEGSKA (reference sequence). This CDR3 has 15 residues. CDR3 sequence reads: CSAREGGRRPNEQFF. The CDR3 nucleotides read TGCAGTGCTAGAGAGGGCGGGCGACGGCCCAATGAGCAGTTCTTC.

The CDR3 DNA follows: TGTGCCAGCAGCCCTAACGCAGGCGGGACCCACGAGCAGTACTTC. Amino acid sequence: CASSPNAGGTHEQYF. The V call is TRBV11-2, the J call TRBJ2-7, with D perhaps matching TRBD2 (6 bases). Germline V gene lookup returns CDR1 SGHAT and CDR2 FQNNGV. V lost 5 bases, J lost 5 bases, and 19 bases lay in between. The CDR3 is 15 amino acids.